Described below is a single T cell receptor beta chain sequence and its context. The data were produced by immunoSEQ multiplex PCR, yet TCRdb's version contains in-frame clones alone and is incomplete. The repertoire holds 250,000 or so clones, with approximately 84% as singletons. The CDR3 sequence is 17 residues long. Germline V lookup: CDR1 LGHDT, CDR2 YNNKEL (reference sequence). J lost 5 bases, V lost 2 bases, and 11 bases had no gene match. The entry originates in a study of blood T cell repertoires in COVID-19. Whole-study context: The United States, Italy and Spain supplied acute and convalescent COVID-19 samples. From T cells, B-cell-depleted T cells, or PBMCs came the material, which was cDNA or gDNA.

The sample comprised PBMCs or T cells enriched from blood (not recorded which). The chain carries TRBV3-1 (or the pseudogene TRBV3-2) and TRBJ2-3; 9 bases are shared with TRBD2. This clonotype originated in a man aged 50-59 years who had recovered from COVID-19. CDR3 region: CASSQFAGGRKEDTQYF. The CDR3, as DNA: TGTGCCAGCAGCCAATTCGCGGGAGGGAGGAAGGAAGATACGCAGTATTTT.